This T cell receptor (beta chain) was captured by sequencing in a study of tumor-infiltrating lymphocytes in primary liver carcinoma. Study-wide context: Donors had hepatocellular carcinoma or combined HCC and intrahepatic cholangiocarcinoma.

Without any cell sorting, about 18-31 mg of bulk tissue yielded co-extracted RNA and DNA. There were over 80% viable tumor cells in every single sample of tumor. Total RNA amounting to 450 to 550 ng was the source from which TCR beta cDNA was made with a constant-region primer. Libraries for TCR beta were built through three nested multiplex PCR rounds, which together made up a slightly modified ARM-PCR procedure. TRBV1-TRBV30 forward and Cbeta reverse primers drove the first two roughly 9-cycle rounds. TCRdb re-called the multiplex PCR reads with MiXCR, one entry per CDR3 protein. The table includes about 21,000 distinct CDR3 sequences, around 72% detected once. There are many counts of this clonotype. The CDR3 is 14 amino acids. V was shortened by 5 bases and J by 3 bases, with 14 bases between the two germline ends. Germline lookup yields CDR1 MGHDK and CDR2 SYGVNS.

The source of this sequence is a man aged 40-49 years with primary liver carcinoma and hepatitis B virus infection. The specimen sequenced was liver tumor tissue from sampling region 1. Subset here: tumor region T1, superior pole. The gene calls are TRBV25-1 and TRBJ2-7; D is unresolved. In DNA form, the CDR3 reads TGTGCCAGCAGTCACCTTGAGAGTAACTACGAGCAGTACTTC. It is translated as CASSHLESNYEQYF.